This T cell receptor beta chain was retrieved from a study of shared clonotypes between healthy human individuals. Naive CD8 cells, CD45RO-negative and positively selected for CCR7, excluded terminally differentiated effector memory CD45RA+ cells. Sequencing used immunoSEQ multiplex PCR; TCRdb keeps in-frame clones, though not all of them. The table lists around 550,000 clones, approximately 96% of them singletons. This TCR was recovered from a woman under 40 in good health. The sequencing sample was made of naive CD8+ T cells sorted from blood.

CDR3 nucleotides: TGTGCCAGCAGTTGGGCCAACACCGGGGAGCTGTTTTTT. Its translation: CASSWANTGELFF. J is TRBJ2-2 and V is TRBV27; D remains ambiguous. Trimming took off 4 bases at V and 2 bases at J, with 5 bases between the two ends. This CDR3 comprises 13 residues. The germline CDR1 and CDR2 sequences are MNHEY and SMNVEV (reference sequence).